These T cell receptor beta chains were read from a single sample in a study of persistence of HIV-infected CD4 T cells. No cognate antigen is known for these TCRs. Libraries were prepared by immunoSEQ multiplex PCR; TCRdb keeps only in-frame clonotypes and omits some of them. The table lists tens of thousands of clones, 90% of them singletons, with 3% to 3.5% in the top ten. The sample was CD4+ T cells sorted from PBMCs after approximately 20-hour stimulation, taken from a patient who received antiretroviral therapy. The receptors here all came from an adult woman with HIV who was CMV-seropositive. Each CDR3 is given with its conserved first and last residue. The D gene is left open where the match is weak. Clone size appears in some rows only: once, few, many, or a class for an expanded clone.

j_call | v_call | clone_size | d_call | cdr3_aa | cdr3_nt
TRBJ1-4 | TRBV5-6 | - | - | CASSWEQGRREKLFF | TGTGCCAGCAGCTGGGAACAGGGTAGGAGAGAAAAACTGTTTTTT
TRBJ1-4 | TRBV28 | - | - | CASSSPAPGRTNEKLFF | TGTGCCAGCAGTTCACCCGCACCGGGACGGACTAATGAAAAACTGTTTTTT
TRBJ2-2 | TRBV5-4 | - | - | CASSFQDTGELFF | TGTGCCAGCAGCTTCCAGGACACCGGGGAGCTGTTTTTT
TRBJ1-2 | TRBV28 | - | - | CASSPPGGTARPYTF | TGTGCCAGCAGTCCTCCCGGCGGGACGGCGAGGCCCTACACCTTC
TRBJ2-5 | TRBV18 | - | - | CASSPVAVQETQYF | TGTGCCAGCTCACCGGTAGCGGTACAAGAGACCCAGTACTTC
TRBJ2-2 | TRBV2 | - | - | CASTTDFTGELFF | TGTGCCAGCACCACAGATTTTACCGGGGAGCTGTTTTTT
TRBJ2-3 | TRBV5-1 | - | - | CASSLADPTDTQYF | TGCGCCAGCAGCTTGGCCGACCCGACGGATACGCAGTATTTT
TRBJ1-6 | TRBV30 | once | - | CAWSFGSSYNSPLHF | TGTGCCTGGAGTTTTGGGAGCTCCTATAATTCACCCCTCCACTTT
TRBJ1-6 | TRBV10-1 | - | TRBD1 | CASSTGTANSPLHF | TGCGCCAGCAGTACCGGGACAGCGAATTCACCCCTCCACTTT
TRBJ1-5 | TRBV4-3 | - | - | CASSQTRSRGPQHF | TGCGCCAGCAGCCAAACCAGGTCCCGAGGGCCCCAGCATTTT
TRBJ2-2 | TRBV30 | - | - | CAWSKVAGELFF | TGTGCCTGGTCAAAGGTGGCCGGGGAGCTGTTTTTT
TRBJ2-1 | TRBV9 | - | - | CASSVDGRARNGEQFF | TGTGCCAGCAGCGTAGATGGCAGGGCTAGAAACGGTGAGCAGTTCTTC
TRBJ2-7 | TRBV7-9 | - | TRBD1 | CASSLLGGQGGEQYF | TGTGCCAGCAGCTTACTCGGGGGACAGGGAGGCGAGCAGTACTTC
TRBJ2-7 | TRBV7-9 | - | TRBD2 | CASSLGLAGVQYF | TGTGCCAGCAGCTTAGGTCTAGCGGGGGTGCAGTACTTC
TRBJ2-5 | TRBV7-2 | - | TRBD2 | CASSLARGSGAQETQYF | TGTGCCAGCAGCTTAGCGCGAGGTAGCGGGGCCCAAGAGACCCAGTACTTC
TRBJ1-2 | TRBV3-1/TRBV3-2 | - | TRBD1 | CASSQLPGQGSRFYGYTF | TGTGCCAGCAGCCAGCTACCGGGACAGGGCTCTAGATTCTATGGCTACACCTTC
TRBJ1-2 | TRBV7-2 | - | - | CASSPGLSNYGYTF | TGTGCCAGCAGCCCAGGGTTATCTAACTATGGCTACACCTTC
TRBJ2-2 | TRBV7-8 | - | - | CASSYINTGELFF | TGTGCCAGCAGCTACATCAACACCGGGGAGCTGTTTTTT
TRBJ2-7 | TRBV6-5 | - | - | CASRRAGGNYEQYF | TGTGCCAGCAGGCGAGCCGGGGGAAACTACGAGCAGTACTTC
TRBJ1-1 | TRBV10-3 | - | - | CAIGRQSMNTEAFF | TGTGCCATCGGTAGGCAAAGTATGAACACTGAAGCTTTCTTT
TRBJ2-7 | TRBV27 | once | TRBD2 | CASSLFARGLAFPYEQYF | TGTGCCAGCAGTTTATTTGCACGGGGACTAGCGTTTCCCTACGAGCAGTACTTC
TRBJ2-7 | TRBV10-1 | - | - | CASSAGGGLPYEQYF | TGCGCCAGCAGTGCTGGAGGTGGCCTCCCCTACGAGCAGTACTTC
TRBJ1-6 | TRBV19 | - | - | CASTGMVYNSPLHF | TGTGCCAGTACCGGAATGGTATATAATTCACCCCTCCACTTT
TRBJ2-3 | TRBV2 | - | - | CASRHRDASTDTQYF | TGTGCCAGCAGGCACCGGGATGCTAGCACAGATACGCAGTATTTT
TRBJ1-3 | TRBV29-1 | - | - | CSGRTLNTIYF | TGCAGCGGCCGGACACTCAACACCATATATTTT
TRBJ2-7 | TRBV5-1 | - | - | CASSLDGGNEQYF | TGCGCCAGCAGCTTGGACGGCGGGAACGAGCAGTACTTC
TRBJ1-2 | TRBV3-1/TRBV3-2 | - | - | CASSQPQGYGYTF | TGTGCCAGCAGCCAGCCTCAGGGGTATGGCTACACCTTC
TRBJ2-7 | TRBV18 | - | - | CASSRVAPTGSYEQYF | TGTGCCAGCTCTCGGGTAGCCCCGACAGGTTCCTACGAGCAGTACTTC
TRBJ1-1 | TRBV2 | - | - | CASSPRIAEAFF | TGTGCCAGCAGTCCCCGGATCGCTGAAGCTTTCTTT
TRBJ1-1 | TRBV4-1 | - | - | CASSQVFGTEAFF | TGCGCCAGCAGCCAAGTTTTCGGTACTGAAGCTTTCTTT
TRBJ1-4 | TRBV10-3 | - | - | CAISETQQREKLFF | TGTGCCATCAGTGAGACGCAGCAGAGGGAAAAACTGTTTTTT
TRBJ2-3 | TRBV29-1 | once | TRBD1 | CSVRQGASDTQYF | TGCAGCGTACGTCAGGGGGCCTCTGATACGCAGTATTTT
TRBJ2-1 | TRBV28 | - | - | CASTPHRDRGSNEQFF | TGTGCCAGCACCCCTCACCGGGACCGAGGATCCAATGAGCAGTTCTTC
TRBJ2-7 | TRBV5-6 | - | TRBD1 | CASSSRDRGSYEQYF | TGTGCCAGCAGCTCCCGGGACAGGGGATCCTACGAGCAGTACTTC
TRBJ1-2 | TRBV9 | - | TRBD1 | CASSAHGTGNYGYTF | TGTGCCAGCAGCGCCCACGGGACAGGAAACTATGGCTACACCTTC
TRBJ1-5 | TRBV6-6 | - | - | CASRYGNQPQHF | TGTGCCAGCAGATATGGTAATCAGCCCCAGCATTTT
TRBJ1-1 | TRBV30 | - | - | CASSQFMNTEAFF | TGTGCCTCGTCTCAATTTATGAACACTGAAGCTTTCTTT
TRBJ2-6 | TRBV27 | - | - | CASTNSGANVLTF | TGTGCCAGCACTAACTCTGGGGCCAACGTCCTGACTTTC
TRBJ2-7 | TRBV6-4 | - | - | CASRADRSSYEQYF | TGTGCCAGCAGGGCTGACAGGAGCTCCTACGAGCAGTACTTC
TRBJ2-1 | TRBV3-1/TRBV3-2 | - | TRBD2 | CASSRGRGALYNEQFF | TGTGCCAGCAGTCGCGGGCGGGGGGCTTTATACAATGAGCAGTTCTTC
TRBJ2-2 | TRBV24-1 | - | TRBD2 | CATSDLSGGLSQNTGELFF | TGTGCCACCAGTGATTTGAGCGGGGGGCTCTCCCAGAACACCGGGGAGCTGTTTTTT
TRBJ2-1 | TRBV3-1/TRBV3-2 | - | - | CASSQTTFNNEQFF | TGTGCCAGCAGCCAGACGACTTTCAACAATGAGCAGTTCTTC
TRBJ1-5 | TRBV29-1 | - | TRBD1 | CSVWTGEGHQPQHF | TGCAGCGTCTGGACAGGGGAAGGCCATCAGCCCCAGCATTTT
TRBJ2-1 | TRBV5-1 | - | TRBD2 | CASSLRTSGSHEQFF | TGCGCCAGCAGCTTACGGACTAGCGGGAGCCATGAGCAGTTCTTC
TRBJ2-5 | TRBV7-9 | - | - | CASSLGLGLNQETQYF | TGTGCCAGCAGCTTAGGGCTGGGCTTAAACCAAGAGACCCAGTACTTC
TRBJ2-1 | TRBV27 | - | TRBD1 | CASRRQGANEQFF | TGTGCCAGCAGAAGACAGGGGGCGAATGAGCAGTTCTTC
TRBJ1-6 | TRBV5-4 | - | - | CASSRNLARGAYNSPLHF | TGTGCCAGCAGCCGTAACCTAGCGAGAGGGGCCTATAATTCACCCCTCCACTTT
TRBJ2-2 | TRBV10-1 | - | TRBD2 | CASIPPSGTSGGKTSANTGELFF | TGCGCCAGCATTCCTCCTTCCGGGACTAGCGGGGGGAAAACCTCTGCGAACACCGGGGAGCTGTTTTTT
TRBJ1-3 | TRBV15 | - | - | CATSRGDGRGNTIYF | TGTGCCACCAGCAGAGGTGATGGTCGTGGAAACACCATATATTTT
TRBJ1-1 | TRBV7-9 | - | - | CASSLAGRTNTEAFF | TGTGCCAGCAGCTTAGCTGGCAGGACGAACACTGAAGCTTTCTTT
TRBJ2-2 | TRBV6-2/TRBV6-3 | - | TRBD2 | CASSYYRLAGANTGELFF | TGTGCCAGCAGTTACTACCGACTAGCGGGAGCGAACACCGGGGAGCTGTTTTTT
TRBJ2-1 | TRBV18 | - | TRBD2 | CASSPETSGRGNEQFF | TGTGCCAGCTCACCAGAAACTAGCGGTAGGGGCAATGAGCAGTTCTTC
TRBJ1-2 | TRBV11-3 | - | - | CASSIGEDYGYTF | TGTGCCAGCTCGATAGGGGAGGACTATGGCTACACCTTC
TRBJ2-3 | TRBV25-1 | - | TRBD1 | CASRDRWVTDTQYF | TGTGCCAGCAGGGACAGGTGGGTCACAGATACGCAGTATTTT
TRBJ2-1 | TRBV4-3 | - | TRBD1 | CASSQDRDRRYNEQFF | TGCGCCAGCAGCCAAGATCGGGACAGACGGTACAATGAGCAGTTCTTC
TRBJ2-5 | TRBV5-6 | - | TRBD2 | CASRHPGTSGEETQYF | TGTGCCAGCAGACATCCTGGGACTAGCGGAGAAGAGACCCAGTACTTC
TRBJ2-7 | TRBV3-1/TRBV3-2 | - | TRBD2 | CASSRTSGLSYEQYF | TGTGCCAGCAGCCGGACTAGCGGTCTCTCCTACGAGCAGTACTTC
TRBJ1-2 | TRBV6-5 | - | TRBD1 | CASSRDRGLGGYTF | TGTGCCAGCAGCCGGGACAGGGGTTTAGGAGGCTACACCTTC
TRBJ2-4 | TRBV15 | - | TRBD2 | CATSRAEAAGVQYF | TGTGCCACCAGCAGAGCGGAAGCGGCGGGGGTTCAGTACTTC
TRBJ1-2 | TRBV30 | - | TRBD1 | CAWRRTGEPYGYTF | TGTGCCTGGAGGAGGACAGGGGAACCCTATGGCTACACCTTC